Presented here are 24 T cell receptor beta chains from one specimen sequenced in a study of shared clonotypes between healthy human individuals. Profiling relied on immunoSEQ multiplex PCR, and the TCRdb table lists in-frame clones only, not all of them. The profile shows under 2,500,000 clones, about 94% of them singletons. The sample taken for sequencing was naive CD4+ T cells sorted from blood. Subset of the sample: CD45RA+ positively selected. The receptors were sampled from a young man in good health.

The V and J genes are TRBV5-1 and TRBJ1-1; D remains ambiguous. CDR1 is SGHRS and CDR2 is YFSETQ in the germline V gene. V lost 1 base and J 1 base, leaving 5 bases between the germline ends. The CDR3 loop spans 13 amino acids. CDR3 in amino acids: CASSLLQNTEAFF. CDR3 coding DNA: TGCGCCAGCAGCTTGCTGCAGAACACTGAAGCTTTCTTT.

The rearrangement uses TRBV5-1 and TRBJ2-7; the D is unclear. Germline V gene sequence: CDR1 SGHRS, CDR2 YFSETQ. The CDR3 has 15 residues. The V end was cut by 4 bases, the J end by 3 bases, with 17 bases between. The CDR3 reads CASSLQTLRDYEQYF. CDR3 in DNA: TGCGCCAGCAGCCTACAGACTCTTAGGGACTACGAGCAGTACTTC.

The V and J genes are TRBV29-1 and TRBJ1-1; weak D call: TRBD1 (5 bases). Per the germline V gene, CDR1 is SQVTM and CDR2 is ANQGSEA. This CDR3 contains 13 residues. V lost 1 base and J lost 6, with 12 bases in between. CDR3 loop: CSVEASGRAEAFF. The DNA of the CDR3 is TGCAGCGTTGAAGCGTCAGGGCGCGCTGAAGCTTTCTTT.

This chain uses TRBV19 with TRBJ1-1; D ambiguous. The CDR3 is 13 amino acids. Looked up from germline, CDR1 is LNHDA and CDR2 is SQIVND (reference sequence). The ends were cut back, 4 bases at V and 6 bases at J, with 12 bases in the middle. DNA of the CDR3: TGTGCCAGTAGTACTGGAACGTTCCCTGAAGCTTTCTTT. Its protein is CASSTGTFPEAFF.

This rearrangement joins TRBV30 to TRBJ1-6; D unclear. Germline CDR1 and CDR2: GTSNPN and SVGIG (reference sequence). V lost 2 bases to trimming and J lost 4 bases, with 12 bases between them. CDR3 size: 15 residues. The CDR3 loop reads CAWSPSTGYNSPLHF. In nucleotides, the CDR3 is TGTGCCTGGAGTCCATCCACCGGGTATAATTCACCCCTCCACTTT.

The genes are TRBV11-1 and TRBJ2-7; TRBD1 is a possible D gene (5 bases). This CDR3 has 17 residues. With 4 bases removed from V and 0 bases from J, the gap between germline ends came to 19 bases. The germline V gene encodes CDR1 SGHAT and CDR2 FQDESV (reference sequence). CDR3 sequence: CASSSNTQGPSSYEQYF. In nucleotides, the CDR3 is TGTGCCAGCAGCTCCAATACCCAGGGCCCGAGCTCCTACGAGCAGTACTTC.

The chain uses TRBV28 and TRBJ2-1; 8 bases match TRBD2. CDR1 is MDHEN, CDR2 SYDVKM, per germline. This CDR3 is built from 13 residues. Germline trimming cut 6 bases from V and 15 bases from J; bases unmatched to any gene: 13. CDR3 nucleotide sequence: TGTGCCAGCAGGGGACTAGAGACCCAAAATCCGTTCTTC. Translation gives CASRGLETQNPFF.

About this clone itself: At one end the junction does not follow the germline gene, possibly because of a read error. The chain has TRBV7-7 and TRBJ2-3, with 9 bases aligning to TRBD1. Germline values: CDR1 SSHAT, CDR2 FNYEAQ (reference sequence). This CDR3 contains 16 residues. CDR3 residues: CASSSSGTGRADTQYF. CDR3 DNA sequence: TGTGCTAGCAGCTCCTCCGGGACAGGGAGGGCAGATACGCAGTATTTT.

The chain joins TRBV28 to TRBJ2-3; 9 positions match TRBD2. J was trimmed by 2 bases and V by 2 bases; bases with no gene match: 5. This CDR3 has 16 amino acids. Germline assignment: CDR1 MDHEN and CDR2 SYDVKM. Here the CDR3 DNA reads TGTGCCAGCAGTTTAGGGCTAGCGGGGCCCACAGATACGCAGTATTTT. It specifies CASSLGLAGPTDTQYF.

This chain links TRBV6-4 with TRBJ2-6; TRBD1 matches 9 bases. CDR3 length equals 20 residues. V gave up 0 bases and J gave up 0 bases; unmatched junction bases: 9. Germline assignment: CDR1 MRHNA and CDR2 SNTAGT. The CDR3 DNA follows: TGTGCCAGCAGTGACTCAGTAAGGGACAGGGCACCCTCTGGGGCCAACGTCCTGACTTTC. Translated: CASSDSVRDRAPSGANVLTF.

The chain is built from TRBV7-2 and TRBJ1-5; 8 bases line up with TRBD1. The CDR3 totals 14 residues. Germline V lookup: CDR1 SGHTA, CDR2 FQGNSA. V dropped 5 bases and J dropped 7; count of bases not matched to a gene: 7. The CDR3 DNA reads TGTGCCAGCAGCCTAGACAGGGGATACCAGCCCCAGCATTTT. It specifies CASSLDRGYQPQHF.

The gene calls are TRBV7-2 and TRBJ2-1, with D perhaps matching TRBD2 (6 bases). This CDR3 region has 14 residues. V lost 4 bases, J lost 0 bases, and 7 bases lay in between. Germline CDR1 and CDR2: SGHTA and FQGNSA. In DNA, the CDR3 is TGTGCCAGCAGCTCGGGGGTCTCCTACAATGAGCAGTTCTTC. Its translation: CASSSGVSYNEQFF.

This clone came up a few times. V usage is TRBV2 and J usage is TRBJ2-2; D is possibly TRBD1 (5 bases). Germline lookup yields CDR1 SNHLY and CDR2 FYNNEI. This CDR3 comprises 14 residues. Between the trimmed V and J ends, which lost 6 bases and 5 bases, there was a span of 13 bases. The CDR3 coding sequence is TGTGCCAGCAGCTCTTCAGGGTCTACCGGGGAGCTGTTTTTT. It is translated as CASSSSGSTGELFF. The variable domain in full, with the rest retrieved from reference TRBV2 and TRBJ2-2, is EPEVTQTPSHQVTQMGQEVILRCVPISNHLYFYWYRQILGQKVEFLVSFYNNEISEKSEIFDDQFSVERPDGSNFTLKIRSTKLEDSAMYFCASSSSGSTGELFFGEGSRLTVL.

The chain couples TRBV7-9 to TRBJ2-7; D possibly corresponds to TRBD1 (7 bases). Per the germline V gene, CDR1 is SEHNR and CDR2 is FQNEAQ (reference sequence). The V end was cut by 6 bases, the J end by 6 bases, with 15 bases between. This CDR3 has 13 amino acids. CDR3 in amino acids: CASRQAGGREQYF. CDR3 DNA sequence: TGTGCCAGCAGGCAAGCAGGGGGGCGCGAGCAGTACTTC.

V is TRBV7-9 and J is TRBJ1-1; D perhaps matches TRBD1 (5 bases). Germline CDR1 and CDR2: SEHNR and FQNEAQ (reference sequence). The CDR3 spans 14 residues. Trimming took 2 bases from V and 5 from J, leaving 12 bases between them. CDR3 amino acids: CASSLLGGGTEAFF. The CDR3 DNA follows: TGTGCCAGCAGCTTATTGGGGGGTGGAACTGAAGCTTTCTTT. Based on the CDR3 plus reference TRBV7-9 and TRBJ1-1, the full variable domain is DTGVSQNPRHKITKRGQNVTFRCDPISEHNRLYWYRQTLGQGPEFLTYFQNEAQLEKSRLLSDRFSAERPKGSFSTLEIQRTEQGDSAMYLCASSLLGGGTEAFFGQGTRLTVV.

V is TRBV9 and J is TRBJ1-2; a weak D match, TRBD1 (5 bases). The CDR3 sequence is 13 residues long. The germline gives CDR1 SGDLS, CDR2 YYNGEE. Trimming left V 0 bases short and J 4 bases short, with 7 bases between. CDR3 DNA: TGTGCCAGCAGCGTAGGGGGCGCCTATGGCTACACCTTC. It specifies CASSVGGAYGYTF. The entire variable domain, with the rest obtained from reference TRBV9 and TRBJ1-2, is as follows: DSGVTQTPKHLITATGQRVTLRCSPRSGDLSVYWYQQSLDQGLQFLIQYYNGEERAKGNILERFSAQQFPDLHSELNLSSLELGDSALYFCASSVGGAYGYTFGSGTRLTVV.

CDR3 protein: CASSGYAPRAGVLNIQYF. The CDR3 DNA is TGTGCCAGCAGTGGCTATGCACCCCGGGCAGGGGTATTAAACATTCAGTACTTC. V usage is TRBV6-1 and J usage is TRBJ2-4; possibly TRBD1 for D (6 bases). The CDR3 length is 18 residues. V was cut by 4 bases and J by 6 bases, with 25 bases left in between. Germline V lookup: CDR1 MNHNS, CDR2 SASEGT.

J is TRBJ1-1 and V is TRBV4-1; perhaps TRBD1 as D (6 bases). Germline loops: CDR1 MGHRA, CDR2 YSYEKL. The CDR3 sequence is 18 residues long. V was clipped by 1 base and J by 0 bases, with 18 bases between them. CDR3: CASSQVDSWARMNTEAFF. Here the CDR3 DNA reads TGCGCCAGCAGCCAAGTGGACAGTTGGGCCCGTATGAACACTGAAGCTTTCTTT.

This clone was found once. V usage is TRBV29-1 and J usage is TRBJ2-7; 7 bases are shared with TRBD1. Trimming took 2 bases from V and 2 from J; bases not matched to a gene: 9. CDR1 and CDR2 from the germline V gene are SQVTM and ANQGSEA. This CDR3 has 15 residues. CDR3 in DNA: TGCAGCGTTGAAATCCCGGGGACAGTAGCCTACGAGCAGTACTTC. This gives the protein CSVEIPGTVAYEQYF.

The gene calls are TRBV9 and TRBJ1-6; tentatively, D is TRBD1 (5 bases). The V gene's germline CDR1 is SGDLS and CDR2 YYNGEE. Trimming shortened V by 0 bases and J by 3 bases, and 13 bases separated the two germline ends. This CDR3 region has 17 residues. The CDR3 sequence is CASSVEGRASYNSPLHF. The CDR3 DNA reads TGTGCCAGCAGCGTAGAGGGCAGGGCAAGCTATAATTCACCCCTCCACTTT.

The J gene is TRBJ1-4, the V gene TRBV10-1; possibly TRBD1 for D (6 bases). V lost 10 bases, J lost 7 bases, and 13 bases lay in between. Germline loops: CDR1 WNHNN, CDR2 SYGVQD (reference sequence). The CDR3 is 12 residues long. CDR3 DNA sequence: TGCGCCATGAAAGGGGGTGGTGAAAAACTGTTTTTT. It encodes CAMKGGGEKLFF.

The gene calls are TRBV2 and TRBJ2-7; 12 bases are shared with TRBD2. After removal of 0 bases from V and 0 bases from J, the junction contained 3 bases not matched to a gene. CDR1 SNHLY and CDR2 FYNNEI come from the germline V gene. The CDR3 length is 17 residues. CDR3 in amino acids: CASSEAKLAGGSYEQYF. The CDR3 bases are TGTGCCAGCAGTGAAGCGAAACTAGCGGGGGGCTCCTACGAGCAGTACTTC.

As to this clone: Other nucleotide sequences in the sample specify the same CDR3. The J gene is TRBJ1-5, the V gene TRBV28; D unresolved. Germline CDR1 reads MDHEN; CDR2 reads SYDVKM. V was shortened by 6 bases and J by 3 bases, with 3 bases between the two germline ends. The CDR3 sequence is 11 residues long. For the CDR3, the DNA is TGTGCCAGCAGCACCAATCAGCCCCAGCATTTT. Amino acid sequence: CASSTNQPQHF.

This chain connects TRBV28 to TRBJ1-5; the D is unclear. CDR1 MDHEN and CDR2 SYDVKM come from the germline V gene. The V end lost 2 bases, the J end lost 7 bases, and 12 bases lay between the germline ends. The CDR3 covers 14 residues. The CDR3 spells CASSLKFGLQPQHF. The CDR3 bases are TGTGCCAGCAGTTTAAAGTTTGGCCTCCAGCCCCAGCATTTT.